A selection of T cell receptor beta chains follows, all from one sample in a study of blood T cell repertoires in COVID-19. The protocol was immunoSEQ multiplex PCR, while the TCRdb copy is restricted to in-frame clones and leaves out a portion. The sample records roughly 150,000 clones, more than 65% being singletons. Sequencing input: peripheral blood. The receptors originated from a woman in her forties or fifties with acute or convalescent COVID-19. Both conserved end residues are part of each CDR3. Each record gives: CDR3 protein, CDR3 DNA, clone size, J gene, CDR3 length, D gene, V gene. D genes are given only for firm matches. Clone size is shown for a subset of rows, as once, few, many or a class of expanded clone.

CDR3: CATSDFRQENEQFF; DNA: TGTGCCACCAGTGATTTTCGGCAGGAAAATGAGCAGTTCTTC; size: -; J: TRBJ2-1; length: 14; D: -; V: TRBV24-1
CDR3: CASSAPGQGVLGYTF; DNA: TGCGCCAGCAGCGCCCCGGGACAGGGGGTTCTTGGCTACACCTTC; size: -; J: TRBJ1-2; length: 15; D: TRBD1; V: TRBV4-1
CDR3: CASSLGQVPDTQYF; DNA: TGCGCCAGCAGCTTGGGACAGGTCCCAGATACGCAGTATTTT; size: -; J: TRBJ2-3; length: 14; D: -; V: TRBV5-1
CDR3: CSVGTSGINYEQYF; DNA: TGCAGCGTCGGTACTAGCGGGATTAACTACGAGCAGTACTTC; size: -; J: TRBJ2-7; length: 14; D: TRBD2; V: TRBV29-1
CDR3: CASSAGDSNQPQHF; DNA: TGTGCCAGCAGTGCAGGGGATAGCAATCAGCCCCAGCATTTT; size: -; J: TRBJ1-5; length: 14; D: -; V: TRBV2
CDR3: CSASTVQREDNEQFF; DNA: TGCAGTGCCAGTACAGTACAGCGGGAGGACAATGAGCAGTTCTTC; size: -; J: TRBJ2-1; length: 15; D: TRBD2; V: TRBV20-1
CDR3: CASKRTGGPAEQYF; DNA: TGTGCCAGCAAACGGACAGGGGGACCCGCCGAGCAGTACTTC; size: -; J: TRBJ2-7; length: 14; D: TRBD1; V: TRBV2
CDR3: CATSDPTGKSSGYTF; DNA: TGTGCCACCAGTGACCCGACAGGGAAGTCAAGTGGCTACACCTTC; size: -; J: TRBJ1-2; length: 15; D: TRBD1; V: TRBV24-1
CDR3: CASSPAGTGRIRPQHF; DNA: TGTGCCAGCAGTCCGGCCGGGACAGGGCGGATAAGGCCCCAGCATTTT; size: few; J: TRBJ1-5; length: 16; D: TRBD1; V: TRBV28
CDR3: CASRFGGQVGGYTF; DNA: TGTGCCAGCAGGTTCGGTGGACAGGTTGGTGGCTACACCTTC; size: few; J: TRBJ1-2; length: 14; D: TRBD1; V: TRBV27
CDR3: CASGTGEGYTF; DNA: TGTGCAAGCGGTACAGGGGAAGGCTACACCTTC; size: -; J: TRBJ1-2; length: 11; D: TRBD1; V: TRBV6-6
CDR3: CASSWGLPAGDTQYF; DNA: TGTGCCAGCAGCTGGGGACTACCGGCGGGAGATACGCAGTATTTT; size: -; J: TRBJ2-3; length: 15; D: TRBD2; V: TRBV7-2
CDR3: CASSPNRMGPQHF; DNA: TGTGCCAGCTCACCGAACAGGATGGGGCCCCAGCATTTT; size: -; J: TRBJ1-5; length: 13; D: -; V: TRBV18
CDR3: CASSYGGVSPLHF; DNA: TGTGCCAGCAGTTACGGGGGGGTGTCACCCCTCCACTTT; size: once; J: TRBJ1-6; length: 13; D: -; V: TRBV6-5
CDR3: CASSLGTGLEQFF; DNA: TGTGCCAGCAGCTTAGGGACAGGGTTAGAGCAGTTCTTC; size: -; J: TRBJ2-1; length: 13; D: TRBD1; V: TRBV7-9
CDR3: CASSPTTGVNNEQFF; DNA: TGTGCCAGTAGTCCCACCACAGGAGTGAACAATGAGCAGTTCTTC; size: -; J: TRBJ2-1; length: 15; D: -; V: TRBV19
CDR3: CASSITTGGLSTEAFF; DNA: TGTGCCAGCAGTATCACGACAGGGGGCCTGAGCACTGAAGCTTTCTTT; size: once; J: TRBJ1-1; length: 16; D: TRBD1; V: TRBV28
CDR3: CASRLTGGGNQPQHF; DNA: TGTGCCAGCAGGCTGACAGGGGGCGGTAATCAGCCCCAGCATTTT; size: -; J: TRBJ1-5; length: 15; D: TRBD1; V: TRBV2
CDR3: CASTRQGPNTEAFF; DNA: TGTGCCAGCACCCGCCAGGGGCCTAACACTGAAGCTTTCTTT; size: -; J: TRBJ1-1; length: 14; D: -; V: TRBV7-2
CDR3: CASSEALGQGSEKLFF; DNA: TGTGCCAGCAGTGAAGCACTTGGACAGGGGTCTGAAAAACTGTTTTTT; size: -; J: TRBJ1-4; length: 16; D: TRBD1; V: TRBV2
CDR3: CATRQDYEQYF; DNA: TGTGCCACCAGGCAGGACTACGAGCAGTACTTC; size: -; J: TRBJ2-7; length: 11; D: -; V: TRBV15
CDR3: CASNLATGIYGYTF; DNA: TGTGCCAGCAACCTAGCCACAGGGATCTATGGCTACACCTTC; size: -; J: TRBJ1-2; length: 14; D: -; V: TRBV6-5
CDR3: CASSLGQGATNYGYTF; DNA: TGCGCCAGCAGCTTGGGACAGGGGGCTACTAACTATGGCTACACCTTC; size: -; J: TRBJ1-2; length: 16; D: TRBD1; V: TRBV5-1
CDR3: CASRQGARAFF; DNA: TGTGCCAGCAGACAGGGGGCGCGAGCTTTCTTT; size: -; J: TRBJ1-1; length: 11; D: TRBD1; V: TRBV6-5
CDR3: CASSLLRTGEETQYF; DNA: TGTGCCAGCAGCTTACTCAGGACAGGGGAAGAGACCCAGTACTTC; size: -; J: TRBJ2-5; length: 15; D: TRBD1; V: TRBV7-2
CDR3: CASSLTAYNEQFF; DNA: TGTGCCAGCAGCTTGACAGCCTACAATGAGCAGTTCTTC; size: -; J: TRBJ2-1; length: 13; D: -; V: TRBV7-3
CDR3: CASRLAGEPAEQYF; DNA: TGTGCCAGCAGACTAGCGGGAGAACCTGCCGAGCAGTACTTC; size: -; J: TRBJ2-7; length: 14; D: TRBD2; V: TRBV28
CDR3: CASSPGQAPGEETQYF; DNA: TGTGCCAGCTCACCGGGACAGGCGCCGGGAGAAGAGACCCAGTACTTC; size: -; J: TRBJ2-5; length: 16; D: TRBD1; V: TRBV18
CDR3: CASSKVDRGTSGNTIYF; DNA: TGTGCCAGCAGCAAAGTGGACAGGGGGACCTCTGGAAACACCATATATTTT; size: -; J: TRBJ1-3; length: 17; D: -; V: TRBV21-1
CDR3: CSTSDRGITEAFF; DNA: TGCAGCACTTCAGACAGGGGGATCACTGAAGCTTTCTTT; size: few; J: TRBJ1-1; length: 13; D: TRBD1; V: TRBV29-1
CDR3: CASSAGQGALEGGYTF; DNA: TGTGCCAGCAGCGCGGGACAGGGGGCTCTGGAGGGAGGCTACACCTTC; size: -; J: TRBJ1-2; length: 16; D: TRBD1; V: TRBV11-2
CDR3: CASRGYSTDTQYF; DNA: TGTGCCAGCAGGGGCTATAGCACAGATACGCAGTATTTT; size: -; J: TRBJ2-3; length: 13; D: -; V: TRBV7-8
CDR3: CATTEDRGGNQPQHF; DNA: TGTGCCACCACCGAAGACAGGGGAGGCAATCAGCCCCAGCATTTT; size: -; J: TRBJ1-5; length: 15; D: TRBD1; V: TRBV15
CDR3: CASSPFREQGYGYTF; DNA: TGTGCCAGCTCACCATTCCGGGAGCAGGGCTATGGCTACACCTTC; size: -; J: TRBJ1-2; length: 15; D: -; V: TRBV18
CDR3: CASSRDRGGYGYTF; DNA: TGTGCCAGCAGCAGGGACAGGGGAGGCTATGGCTACACCTTC; size: -; J: TRBJ1-2; length: 14; D: TRBD1; V: TRBV6-5
CDR3: CASSQDPQGSIGNTIYF; DNA: TGCGCCAGCAGCCAAGATCCTCAGGGAAGCATTGGAAACACCATATATTTT; size: -; J: TRBJ1-3; length: 17; D: -; V: TRBV4-3
CDR3: CASSRAGGTGNTIYF; DNA: TGTGCCAGCAGTAGGGCGGGGGGCACTGGAAACACCATATATTTT; size: -; J: TRBJ1-3; length: 15; D: -; V: TRBV7-2
CDR3: CASSQVDTRSGSPLHF; DNA: TGTGCCAGCAGCCAAGTTGACACTCGAAGTGGTTCACCCCTCCACTTT; size: few; J: TRBJ1-6; length: 16; D: -; V: TRBV3-1/TRBV3-2
CDR3: CASYQGAWEQYF; DNA: TGTGCCAGCTACCAGGGGGCGTGGGAGCAGTACTTC; size: -; J: TRBJ2-7; length: 12; D: TRBD1; V: TRBV6-5
CDR3: CSASRVIF; DNA: TGCAGTGCTAGTAGAGTCATTTTT; size: -; J: TRBJ1-6; length: 8; D: -; V: TRBV20-1
CDR3: CASSQATSGSYEQYF; DNA: TGCGCCAGCAGCCAAGCGACTAGCGGCTCCTACGAGCAGTACTTC; size: -; J: TRBJ2-7; length: 15; D: TRBD2; V: TRBV4-3
CDR3: CASSSSPGQGASVF; DNA: TGCGCCAGCAGCTCCTCCCCGGGACAGGGGGCTTCGGTTTTT; size: once; J: TRBJ1-4; length: 14; D: TRBD1; V: TRBV5-1
CDR3: CASSSLAGRVYNEQFF; DNA: TGTGCCAGCAGTTCCCTAGCGGGAAGAGTATACAATGAGCAGTTCTTC; size: -; J: TRBJ2-1; length: 16; D: TRBD2; V: TRBV28
CDR3: CASKYWTGGIYEQYF; DNA: TGTGCCAGCAAGTATTGGACAGGGGGCATCTACGAGCAGTACTTC; size: -; J: TRBJ2-7; length: 15; D: TRBD1; V: TRBV6-5
CDR3: CASSPQGGGDTQYF; DNA: TGTGCCAGCTCACCGCAGGGAGGCGGAGATACGCAGTATTTT; size: -; J: TRBJ2-3; length: 14; D: -; V: TRBV18
CDR3: CASSQASSGMTQHF; DNA: TGTGCCAGCAGCCAAGCTTCCTCGGGAATGACCCAGCATTTT; size: -; J: TRBJ1-5; length: 14; D: -; V: TRBV3-1/TRBV3-2
CDR3: CASSIGGVGYGYTF; DNA: TGTGCCAGTAGTATAGGGGGGGTCGGGTATGGCTACACCTTC; size: -; J: TRBJ1-2; length: 14; D: -; V: TRBV19
CDR3: CASSFSGHSTDTQYF; DNA: TGTGCCAGCAGCTTCTCGGGACACTCCACAGATACGCAGTATTTT; size: few; J: TRBJ2-3; length: 15; D: -; V: TRBV7-2
CDR3: CASSLGQGGEQYF; DNA: TGTGCCAGCAGCTTAGGACAGGGCGGGGAGCAGTACTTC; size: few; J: TRBJ2-7; length: 13; D: TRBD1; V: TRBV7-9
CDR3: CASSQVSGEVDEQFF; DNA: TGTGCCAGCAGCCAAGTGTCAGGGGAAGTCGATGAGCAGTTCTTC; size: -; J: TRBJ2-1; length: 15; D: -; V: TRBV3-1/TRBV3-2
CDR3: CASSLVPGGTRETQYF; DNA: TGTGCCAGCAGCTTGGTTCCTGGCGGCACAAGAGAGACCCAGTACTTC; size: -; J: TRBJ2-5; length: 16; D: -; V: TRBV5-5
CDR3: CASSQARTGNQPQHF; DNA: TGTGCCAGCAGCCAAGCTCGGACAGGGAATCAGCCCCAGCATTTT; size: few; J: TRBJ1-5; length: 15; D: TRBD1; V: TRBV3-1/TRBV3-2
CDR3: CASSSGTGDGNEQYF; DNA: TGTGCCAGCTCATCCGGGACAGGGGACGGGAACGAGCAGTACTTC; size: -; J: TRBJ2-7; length: 15; D: TRBD1; V: TRBV18